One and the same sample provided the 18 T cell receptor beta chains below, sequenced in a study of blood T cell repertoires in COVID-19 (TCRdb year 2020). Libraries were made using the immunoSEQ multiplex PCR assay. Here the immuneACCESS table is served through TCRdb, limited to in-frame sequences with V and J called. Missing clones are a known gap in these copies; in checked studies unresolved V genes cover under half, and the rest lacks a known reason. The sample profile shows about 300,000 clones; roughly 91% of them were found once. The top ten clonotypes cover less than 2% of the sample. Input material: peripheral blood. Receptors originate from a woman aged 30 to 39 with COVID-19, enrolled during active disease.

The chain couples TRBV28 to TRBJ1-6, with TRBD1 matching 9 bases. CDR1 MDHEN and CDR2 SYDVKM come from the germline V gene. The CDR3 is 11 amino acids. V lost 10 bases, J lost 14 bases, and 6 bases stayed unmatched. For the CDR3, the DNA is TGTGCCATGGGACAGGGTTCGGCCCTCCACTTT. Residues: CAMGQGSALHF.

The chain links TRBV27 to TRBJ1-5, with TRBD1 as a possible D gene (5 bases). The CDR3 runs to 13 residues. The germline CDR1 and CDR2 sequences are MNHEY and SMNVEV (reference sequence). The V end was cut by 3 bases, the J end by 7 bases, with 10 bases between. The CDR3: CASSLGRGQPQHF. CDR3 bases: TGTGCCAGCAGTTTGGGGAGGGGCCAGCCCCAGCATTTT.

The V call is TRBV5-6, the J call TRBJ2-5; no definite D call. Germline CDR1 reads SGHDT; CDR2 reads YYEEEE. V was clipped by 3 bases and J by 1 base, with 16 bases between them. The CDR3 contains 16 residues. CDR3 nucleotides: TGTGCCAGCAGCTGGTTCGAGGCCCTCGTCCAAGAGACCCAGTACTTC. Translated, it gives CASSWFEALVQETQYF. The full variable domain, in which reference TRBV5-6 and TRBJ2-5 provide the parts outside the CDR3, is DAGVTQSPTHLIKTRGQQVTLRCSPKSGHDTVSWYQQALGQGPQFIFQYYEEEERQRGNFPDRFSGHQFPNYSSELNVNALLLGDSALYLCASSWFEALVQETQYFGPGTRLLVL.

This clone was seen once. This CDR3 reads CASSSGGPTDTQYF. The CDR3 DNA sequence: TGTGCCAGTAGTTCGGGGGGACCCACAGATACGCAGTATTTT. The chain joins TRBV19 to TRBJ2-3, with 7 positions matching TRBD2. Germline trimming cut 5 bases from V and 2 bases from J; bases unmatched to any gene: 4. Germline values: CDR1 LNHDA, CDR2 SQIVND (reference sequence). This CDR3 is built from 14 residues.

The DNA of the CDR3 is TGTGCCAGCAGCCGGAGCGGGGGGGTCACAGATACGCAGTATTTT. This sequence encodes CASSRSGGVTDTQYF. The chain recombines TRBV11-3 with TRBJ2-3, with TRBD2 identical over 10 bases. J gave up 2 bases and V 5 bases, and 4 bases lay outside the gene matches. The CDR3 runs 15 residues. Germline CDR1 SGHNT, CDR2 YENEEA. Full variable domain (outside the CDR3, taken from reference TRBV11-3 and TRBJ2-3): EAGVVQSPRYKIIEKKQPVAFWCNPISGHNTLYWYLQNLGQGPELLIRYENEEAVDDSQLPKDRFSAERLKGVDSTLKIQPAELGDSAVYLCASSRSGGVTDTQYFGPGTRLTVL.

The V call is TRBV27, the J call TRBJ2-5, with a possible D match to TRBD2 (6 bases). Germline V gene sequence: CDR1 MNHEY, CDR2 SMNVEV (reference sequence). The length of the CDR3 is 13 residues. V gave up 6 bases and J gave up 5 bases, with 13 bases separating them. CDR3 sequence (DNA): TGTGCCAGCAGGGGGCCACGGGGGGAGACCCAGTACTTC. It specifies CASRGPRGETQYF.

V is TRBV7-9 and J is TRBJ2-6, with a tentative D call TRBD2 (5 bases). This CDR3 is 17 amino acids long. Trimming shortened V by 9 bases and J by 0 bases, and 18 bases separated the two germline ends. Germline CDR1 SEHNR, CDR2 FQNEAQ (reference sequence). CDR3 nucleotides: TGTGCCAGTTCCTCACGGACTTATCGCTCTGGGGCCAACGTCCTGACTTTC. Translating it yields CASSSRTYRSGANVLTF.

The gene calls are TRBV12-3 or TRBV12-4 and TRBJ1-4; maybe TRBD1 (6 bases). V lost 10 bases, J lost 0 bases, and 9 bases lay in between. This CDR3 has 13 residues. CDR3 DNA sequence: TGTGCCATCGGGACATCAACTAATGAAAAACTGTTTTTT. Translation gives CAIGTSTNEKLFF.

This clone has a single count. CDR3 in DNA: TGCGCCAGCAGCTTGCAAGCGGGGGGGCGTGGAGATACGCAGTATTTT. Residues: CASSLQAGGRGDTQYF. The chain has TRBV5-1 and TRBJ2-3, with 10 positions matching TRBD2. V lost 1 base and J lost 5; bases outside the gene matches: 7. The CDR3 totals 16 residues. Germline V CDR1 and CDR2: SGHRS, YFSETQ.

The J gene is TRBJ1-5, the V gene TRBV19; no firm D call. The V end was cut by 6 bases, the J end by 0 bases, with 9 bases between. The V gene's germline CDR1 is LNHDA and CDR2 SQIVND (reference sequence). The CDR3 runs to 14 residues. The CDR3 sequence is CASSPGFSNQPQHF. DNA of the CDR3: TGTGCCAGTAGCCCTGGCTTTAGCAATCAGCCCCAGCATTTT.

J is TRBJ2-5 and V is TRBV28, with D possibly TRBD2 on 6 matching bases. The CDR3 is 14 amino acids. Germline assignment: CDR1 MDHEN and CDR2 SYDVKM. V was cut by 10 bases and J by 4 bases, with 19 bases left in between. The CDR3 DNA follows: TGTGCCACCAGGGAGGAGGGATGGATAGAGACCCAGTACTTC. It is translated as CATREEGWIETQYF.

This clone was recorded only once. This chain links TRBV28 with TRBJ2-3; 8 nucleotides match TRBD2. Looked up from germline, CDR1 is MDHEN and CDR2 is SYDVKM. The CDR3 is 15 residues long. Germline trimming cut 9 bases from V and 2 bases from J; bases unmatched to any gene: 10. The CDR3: CASPPKRGFTDTQYF. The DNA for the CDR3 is TGTGCCAGTCCACCGAAGCGGGGGTTCACAGATACGCAGTATTTT.

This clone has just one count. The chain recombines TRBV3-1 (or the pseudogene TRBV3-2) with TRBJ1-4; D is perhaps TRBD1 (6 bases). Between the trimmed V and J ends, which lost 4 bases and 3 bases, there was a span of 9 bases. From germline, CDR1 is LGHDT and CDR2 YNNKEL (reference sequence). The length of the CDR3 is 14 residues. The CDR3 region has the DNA TGTGCCAGCAGCCGAGGACAGCCTAATGAAAAACTGTTTTTT. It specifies CASSRGQPNEKLFF.

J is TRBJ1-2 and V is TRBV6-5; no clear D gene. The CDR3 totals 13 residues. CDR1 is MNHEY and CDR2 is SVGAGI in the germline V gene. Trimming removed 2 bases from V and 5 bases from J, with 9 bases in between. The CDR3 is CASSYAAGYGYTF. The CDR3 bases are TGTGCCAGCAGTTACGCGGCTGGGTATGGCTACACCTTC.

For the CDR3, the DNA is TGTGCCAGCAGTGAACCGGGACAGGGTACAGAGACCCAGTACTTC. This sequence encodes CASSEPGQGTETQYF. V and J are TRBV25-1 and TRBJ2-5; 9 bases match TRBD1. V lost 2 bases to trimming and J lost 4 bases; unmatched junction nucleotides: 5. Germline V gene sequence: CDR1 MGHDK, CDR2 SYGVNS. The length of the CDR3 is 15 residues.

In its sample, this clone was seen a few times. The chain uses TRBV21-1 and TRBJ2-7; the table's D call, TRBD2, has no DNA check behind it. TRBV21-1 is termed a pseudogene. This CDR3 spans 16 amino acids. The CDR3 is CASSQCLAGNDYEQYV. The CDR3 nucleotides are TGTGCCAGCTCCCAGTGCCTAGCGGGGAACGACTACGAGCAGTACGTC.

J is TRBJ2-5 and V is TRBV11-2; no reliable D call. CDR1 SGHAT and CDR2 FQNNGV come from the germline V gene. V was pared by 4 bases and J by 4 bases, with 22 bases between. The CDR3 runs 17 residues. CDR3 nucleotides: TGTGCCAGCAGCTATACTCCCATCCCGTTGGTTGGAGAGACCCAGTACTTC. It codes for CASSYTPIPLVGETQYF. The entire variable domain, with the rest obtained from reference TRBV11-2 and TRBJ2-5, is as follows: EAGVAQSPRYKIIEKRQSVAFWCNPISGHATLYWYQQILGQGPKLLIQFQNNGVVDDSQLPKDRFSAERLKGVDSTLKIQPAKLEDSAVYLCASSYTPIPLVGETQYFGPGTRLLVL.

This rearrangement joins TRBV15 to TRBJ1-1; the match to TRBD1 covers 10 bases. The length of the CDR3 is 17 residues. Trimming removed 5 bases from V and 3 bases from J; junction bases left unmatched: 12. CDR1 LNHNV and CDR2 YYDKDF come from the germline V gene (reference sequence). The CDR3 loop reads CATSGLDAGTGDTEAFF. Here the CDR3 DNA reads TGTGCCACCAGCGGTTTAGATGCCGGGACAGGGGACACTGAAGCTTTCTTT.